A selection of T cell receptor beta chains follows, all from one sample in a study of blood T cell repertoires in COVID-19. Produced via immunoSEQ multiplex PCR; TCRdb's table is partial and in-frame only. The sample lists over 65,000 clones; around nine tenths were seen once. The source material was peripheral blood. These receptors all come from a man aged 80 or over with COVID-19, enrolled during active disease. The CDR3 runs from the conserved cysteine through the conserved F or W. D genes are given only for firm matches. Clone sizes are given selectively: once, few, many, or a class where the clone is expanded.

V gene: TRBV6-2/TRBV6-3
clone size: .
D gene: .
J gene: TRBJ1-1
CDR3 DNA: TGTGCCAGCAGTTACTCGGGAGCGAACACTGAAGCTTTCTTT
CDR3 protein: CASSYSGANTEAFF

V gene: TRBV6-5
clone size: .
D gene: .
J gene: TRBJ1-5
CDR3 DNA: TGTGCCAGCAGCGCAACAGGTCAGCCCCAGCATTTT
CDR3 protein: CASSATGQPQHF

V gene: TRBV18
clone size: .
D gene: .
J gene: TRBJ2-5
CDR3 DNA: TGTGCCAGCTCACCACCGCTAGAGGAAGAGACCCAGTACTTC
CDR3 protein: CASSPPLEEETQYF

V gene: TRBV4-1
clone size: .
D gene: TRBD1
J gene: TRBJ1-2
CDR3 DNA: TGCGCCAGCAGCCAAGATTTTGGCACAGGGGGCGTTAATGGCTACACCTTC
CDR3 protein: CASSQDFGTGGVNGYTF

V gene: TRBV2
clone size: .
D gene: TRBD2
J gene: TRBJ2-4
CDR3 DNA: TGTGCCAGTTTAAGCGGGGGGGCCGCCAAAAACATTCAGTACTTC
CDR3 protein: CASLSGGAAKNIQYF

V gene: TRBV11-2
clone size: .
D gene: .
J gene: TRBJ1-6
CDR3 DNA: TGTGCCAGCAGCTTCACAGGGAGTGGGTCACCCCTCCACTTT
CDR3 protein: CASSFTGSGSPLHF

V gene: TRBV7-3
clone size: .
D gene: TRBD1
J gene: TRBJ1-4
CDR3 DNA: TGTGCCAGCACGGCCGAGGGGGGGGGACAGGGAAGCGGGTCTAATGAAAAACTGTTTTTT
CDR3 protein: CASTAEGGGQGSGSNEKLFF

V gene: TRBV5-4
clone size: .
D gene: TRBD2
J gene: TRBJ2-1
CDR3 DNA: TGTGCCAGCAGCTCCGGGACTAGCGGCCTCTACGAGCAGTTCTTC
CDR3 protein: CASSSGTSGLYEQFF

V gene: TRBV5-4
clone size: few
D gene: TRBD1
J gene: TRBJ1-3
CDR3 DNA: TGTGCCAGCAGCCGGACAGGGTATGGAAACACCATATATTTT
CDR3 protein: CASSRTGYGNTIYF

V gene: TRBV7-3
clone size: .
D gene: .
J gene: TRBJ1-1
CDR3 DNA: TGTGCCAGCAGCTCCGGGAGGGGCAGTGAAGCTTTCTTT
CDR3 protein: CASSSGRGSEAFF

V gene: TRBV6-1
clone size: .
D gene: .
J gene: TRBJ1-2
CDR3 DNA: TGTGCCGCTAAGGGCGGGACTGGTGGCTACACCTTC
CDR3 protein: CAAKGGTGGYTF

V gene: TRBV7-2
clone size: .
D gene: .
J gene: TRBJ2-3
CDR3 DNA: TGTGCCAGCAGCTCTACTAGTTCCAGCACAGATACGCAGTATTTT
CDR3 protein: CASSSTSSSTDTQYF

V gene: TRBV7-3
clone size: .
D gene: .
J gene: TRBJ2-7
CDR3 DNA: TGTGCCAGCAGCCCCGGGACATCGGCTCTACACGAGCAGTACTTC
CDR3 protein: CASSPGTSALHEQYF

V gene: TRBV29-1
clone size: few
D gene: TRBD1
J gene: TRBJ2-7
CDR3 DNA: TGCAGCGCAGATACCTCGGGACAGGGCAACGAGCAGTACTTC
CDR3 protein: CSADTSGQGNEQYF

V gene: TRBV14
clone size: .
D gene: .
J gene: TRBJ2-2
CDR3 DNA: TGTGCCAGCAGCCTCCTACAGGGTACCGGGGAGCTGTTTTTT
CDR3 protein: CASSLLQGTGELFF

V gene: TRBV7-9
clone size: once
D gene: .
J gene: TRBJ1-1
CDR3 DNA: TGTGCCAGCAGCTTCCGGGTGAACCAGAACACTGAAGCTTTCTTT
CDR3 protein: CASSFRVNQNTEAFF

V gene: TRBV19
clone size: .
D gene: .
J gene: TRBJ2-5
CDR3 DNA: TGTGCCAGTAGTCCCATAGGTGGCGGATCCCAAGAGACCCAGTACTTC
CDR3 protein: CASSPIGGGSQETQYF

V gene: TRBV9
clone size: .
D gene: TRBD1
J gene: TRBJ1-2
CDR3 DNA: TGTGCCAGCAGTCCAAGTCTTTGGCAGGGGGAAAATGGCTACACCTTC
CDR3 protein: CASSPSLWQGENGYTF

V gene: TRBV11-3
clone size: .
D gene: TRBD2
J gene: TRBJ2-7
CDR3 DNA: TGTGCCAGCAGCTTAGAGTTTAGCGGGGGGGCTTTTTACGAGCAGTACTTC
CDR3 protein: CASSLEFSGGAFYEQYF

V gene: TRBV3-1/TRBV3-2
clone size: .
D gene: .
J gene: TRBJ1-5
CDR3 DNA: TGTGCCAGCAGCCAAACAAACAGGGACCAGCCCCAGCATTTT
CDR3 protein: CASSQTNRDQPQHF